This T cell receptor (beta chain) was retrieved from a study of T cell repertoires in cytomegalovirus infection (dated by TCRdb to between 2018 and 2021). For context, the study as a whole: Because public TCR beta signatures pointed to carriage of CMV infection together with the matching HLA type, the HLA type of each donor mattered for the analysis.

In its sample, this clonotype was seen many times. Its specific antigen is unknown. Per-base quality was not reported, and no clone a single base away is much larger than it. Study-wide findings and limitations: The ex vivo response was dominated by HLA-C-restricted CMV-specific TCR beta clonotypes, which also provided the single most frequent clonotype in two of eight donors. Cumulative frequency of public TCR beta family members discriminated carriers of CMV infection plus the relevant HLA type in this cohort and an independent roughly 320-donor cohort.

The sequencer listed for this sample is Illumina HiSeq 1500. TCRdb trimmed public reads at Q25 via fastp, called clones via MiXCR and kept in-frame beta chains. Entries are consolidated by CDR3 protein sequence, retaining the most common genes and DNA. This sample is represented by approximately 490,000 distinct CDR3 sequences; roughly 10% of them were singletons. The ten largest clonotypes hold approximately 10% of the sample. The clonotype comes from a human donor in good health (CMV status not recorded). Some clones in this sample may be carry-over from other donors' samples. The material sequenced was PBMCs.

The CDR3 here reads CASSAAEIDTEAFF. DNA sequence: TGTGCCAGCAGTGCCGCGGAGATTGACACTGAAGCTTTCTTT. The sequence links TRBV12-3 or TRBV12-4 to TRBJ1-1; no confident D gene assignment can be made. Measured from the cysteine to the phenylalanine, the CDR3 is 14 residues long. Only the CDR3 DNA is retained, 42 bases long and in frame from the first base. The V and J ends are trimmed by 5 bases and 3 bases, leaving 13 bases between them.